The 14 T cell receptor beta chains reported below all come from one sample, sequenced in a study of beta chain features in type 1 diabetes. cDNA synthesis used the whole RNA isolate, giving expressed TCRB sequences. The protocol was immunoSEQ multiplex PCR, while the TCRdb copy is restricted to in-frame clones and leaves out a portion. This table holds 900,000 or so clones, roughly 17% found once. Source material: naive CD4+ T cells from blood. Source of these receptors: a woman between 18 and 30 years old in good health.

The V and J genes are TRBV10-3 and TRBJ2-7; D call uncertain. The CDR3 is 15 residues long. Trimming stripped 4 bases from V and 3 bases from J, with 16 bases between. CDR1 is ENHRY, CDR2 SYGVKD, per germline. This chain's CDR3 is CAISANFGPRYEQYF. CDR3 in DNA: TGTGCCATCAGTGCCAATTTCGGTCCTCGCTACGAGCAGTACTTC.

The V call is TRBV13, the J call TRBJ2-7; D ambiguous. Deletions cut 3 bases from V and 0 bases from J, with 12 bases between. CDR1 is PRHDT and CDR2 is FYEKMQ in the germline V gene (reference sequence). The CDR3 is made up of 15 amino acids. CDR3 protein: CASSFRRISSYEQYF. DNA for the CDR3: TGTGCCAGCAGCTTCCGGCGGATTAGCTCCTACGAGCAGTACTTC.

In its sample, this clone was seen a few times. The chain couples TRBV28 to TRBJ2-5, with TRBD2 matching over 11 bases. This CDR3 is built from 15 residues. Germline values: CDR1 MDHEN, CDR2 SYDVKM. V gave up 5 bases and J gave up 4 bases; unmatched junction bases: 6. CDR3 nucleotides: TGTGCCAGCAGTAAACTAGCGGGAGATGGAGAGACCCAGTACTTC. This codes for CASSKLAGDGETQYF.

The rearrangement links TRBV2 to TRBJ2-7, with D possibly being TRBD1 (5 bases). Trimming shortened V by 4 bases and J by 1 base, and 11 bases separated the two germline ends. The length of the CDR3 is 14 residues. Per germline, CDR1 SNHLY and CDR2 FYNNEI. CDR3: CASSGNRNSYEQYF. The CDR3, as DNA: TGTGCCAGCAGTGGGAACAGGAATTCCTACGAGCAGTACTTC.

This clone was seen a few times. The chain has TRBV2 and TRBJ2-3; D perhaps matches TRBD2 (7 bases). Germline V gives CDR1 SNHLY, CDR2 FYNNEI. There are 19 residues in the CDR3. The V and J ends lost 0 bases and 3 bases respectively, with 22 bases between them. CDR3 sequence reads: CASSEASVGGLARTDTQYF. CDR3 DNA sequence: TGTGCCAGCAGTGAAGCGTCAGTGGGGGGGCTAGCAAGAACAGATACGCAGTATTTT.

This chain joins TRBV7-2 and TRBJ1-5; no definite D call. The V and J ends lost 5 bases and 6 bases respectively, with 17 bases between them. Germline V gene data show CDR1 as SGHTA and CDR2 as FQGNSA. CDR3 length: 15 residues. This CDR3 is CASSMSFVAGQPQHF. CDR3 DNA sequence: TGTGCCAGCAGCATGAGTTTCGTGGCTGGTCAGCCCCAGCATTTT. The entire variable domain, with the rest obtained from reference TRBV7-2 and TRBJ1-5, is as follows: GAGVSQSPSNKVTEKGKDVELRCDPISGHTALYWYRQSLGQGLEFLIYFQGNSAPDKSGLPSDRFSAERTGGSVSTLTIQRTQQEDSAVYLCASSMSFVAGQPQHFGDGTRLSIL.

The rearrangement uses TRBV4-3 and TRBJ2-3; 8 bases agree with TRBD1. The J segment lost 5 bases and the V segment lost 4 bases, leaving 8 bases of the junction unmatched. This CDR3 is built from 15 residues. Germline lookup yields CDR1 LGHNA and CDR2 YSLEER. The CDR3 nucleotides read TGCGCCAGCAGCCTCACGGACAGGGTTGGAGATACGCAGTATTTT. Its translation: CASSLTDRVGDTQYF.

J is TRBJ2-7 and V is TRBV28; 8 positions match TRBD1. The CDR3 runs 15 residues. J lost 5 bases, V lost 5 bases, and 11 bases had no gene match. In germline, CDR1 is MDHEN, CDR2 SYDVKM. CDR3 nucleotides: TGTGCCAGCAGTCCCCCGGACAGGGTTTACCACGAGCAGTACTTC. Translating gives CASSPPDRVYHEQYF.

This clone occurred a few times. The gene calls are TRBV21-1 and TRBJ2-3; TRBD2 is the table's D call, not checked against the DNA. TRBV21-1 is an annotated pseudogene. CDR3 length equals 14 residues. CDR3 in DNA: TGTGCCAGCAGCAAGCGGACTAGCACAGATACGCAGTATTTT. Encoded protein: CASSKRTSTDTQYF.

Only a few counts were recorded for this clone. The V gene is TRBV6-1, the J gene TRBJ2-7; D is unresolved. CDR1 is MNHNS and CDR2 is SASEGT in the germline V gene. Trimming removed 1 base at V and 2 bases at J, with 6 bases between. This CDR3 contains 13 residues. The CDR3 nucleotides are TGTGCCAGCAGTGAAGAGGTACCCTACGAGCAGTACTTC. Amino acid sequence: CASSEEVPYEQYF.

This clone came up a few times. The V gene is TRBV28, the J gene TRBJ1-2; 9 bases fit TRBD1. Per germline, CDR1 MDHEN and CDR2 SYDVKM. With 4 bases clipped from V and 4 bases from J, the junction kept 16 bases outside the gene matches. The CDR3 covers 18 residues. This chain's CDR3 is CASSSADPGTGPPYGYTF. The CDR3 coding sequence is TGTGCCAGCAGTTCAGCAGACCCCGGGACAGGGCCCCCCTATGGCTACACCTTC.

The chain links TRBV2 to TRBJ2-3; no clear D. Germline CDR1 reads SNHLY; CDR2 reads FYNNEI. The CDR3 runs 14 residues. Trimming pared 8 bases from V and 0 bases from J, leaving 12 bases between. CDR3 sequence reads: CASLESYSTDTQYF. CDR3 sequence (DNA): TGTGCCAGCCTAGAGAGCTATAGCACAGATACGCAGTATTTT.

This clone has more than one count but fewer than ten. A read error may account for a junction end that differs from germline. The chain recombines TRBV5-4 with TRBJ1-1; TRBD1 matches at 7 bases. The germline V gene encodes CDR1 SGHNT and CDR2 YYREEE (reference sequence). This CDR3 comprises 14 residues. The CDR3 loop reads CASSLIDRASDAFF. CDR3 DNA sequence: TGTGCCAGCAGCTTGATCGACAGGGCGTCTGACGCTTTCTTT.

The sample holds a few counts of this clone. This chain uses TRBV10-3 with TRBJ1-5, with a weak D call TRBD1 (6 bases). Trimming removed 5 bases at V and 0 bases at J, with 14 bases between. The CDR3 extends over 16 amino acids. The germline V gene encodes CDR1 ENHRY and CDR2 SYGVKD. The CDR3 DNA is TGTGCCATCAGTTCTGGACAGATAGATAGCAATCAGCCCCAGCATTTT. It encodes CAISSGQIDSNQPQHF.